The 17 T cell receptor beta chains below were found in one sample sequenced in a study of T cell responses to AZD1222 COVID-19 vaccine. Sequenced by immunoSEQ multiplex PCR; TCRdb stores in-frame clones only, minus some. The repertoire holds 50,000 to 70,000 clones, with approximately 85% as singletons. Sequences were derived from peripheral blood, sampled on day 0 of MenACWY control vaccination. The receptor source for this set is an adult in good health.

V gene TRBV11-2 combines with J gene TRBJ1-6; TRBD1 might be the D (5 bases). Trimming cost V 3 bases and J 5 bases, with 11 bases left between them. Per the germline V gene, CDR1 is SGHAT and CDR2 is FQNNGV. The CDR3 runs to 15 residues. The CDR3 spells CASSFGTGNNSPLHF. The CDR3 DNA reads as TGTGCCAGCAGCTTCGGTACAGGCAATAATTCACCCCTCCACTTT.

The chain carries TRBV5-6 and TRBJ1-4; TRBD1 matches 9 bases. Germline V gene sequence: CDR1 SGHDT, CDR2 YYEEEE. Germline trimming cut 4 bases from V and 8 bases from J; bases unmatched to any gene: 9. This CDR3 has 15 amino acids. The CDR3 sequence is CASSGGGDRVEKLFF. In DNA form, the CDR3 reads TGTGCCAGCAGCGGTGGTGGGGACAGGGTCGAAAAACTGTTTTTT.

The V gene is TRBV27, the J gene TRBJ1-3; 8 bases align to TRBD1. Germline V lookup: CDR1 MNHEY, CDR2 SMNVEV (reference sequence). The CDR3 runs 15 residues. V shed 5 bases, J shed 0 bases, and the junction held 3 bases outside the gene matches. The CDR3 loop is CASSIDRGSGNTIYF. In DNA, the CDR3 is TGTGCCAGCAGTATTGACAGGGGCTCTGGAAACACCATATATTTT.

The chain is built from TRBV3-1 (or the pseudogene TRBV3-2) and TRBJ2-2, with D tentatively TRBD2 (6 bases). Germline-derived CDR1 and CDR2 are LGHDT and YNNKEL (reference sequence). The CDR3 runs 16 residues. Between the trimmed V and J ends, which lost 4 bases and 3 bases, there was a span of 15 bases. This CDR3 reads CASSPVTSFHTGELFF. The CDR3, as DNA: TGTGCCAGCAGCCCAGTAACTAGCTTCCACACCGGGGAGCTGTTTTTT.

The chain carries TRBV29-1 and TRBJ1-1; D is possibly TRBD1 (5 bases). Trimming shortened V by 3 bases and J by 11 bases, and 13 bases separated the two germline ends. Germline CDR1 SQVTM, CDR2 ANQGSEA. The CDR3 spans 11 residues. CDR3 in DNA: TGCAGCGTTGATTTTCAGGGTCGGGCTTTCTTT. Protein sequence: CSVDFQGRAFF.

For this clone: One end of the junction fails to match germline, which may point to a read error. CDR3 protein: CASSATGTPDAFF. The CDR3 region has the DNA TGTGCCAGCAGTGCAACAGGGACTCCTGACGCTTTCTTT. The V gene is TRBV25-1, the J gene TRBJ1-1; TRBD1 might be the D (6 bases). The CDR3 totals 13 residues. Germline lookup yields CDR1 MGHDK and CDR2 SYGVNS.

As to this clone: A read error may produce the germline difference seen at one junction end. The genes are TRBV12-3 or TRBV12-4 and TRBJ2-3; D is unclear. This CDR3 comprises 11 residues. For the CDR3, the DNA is TGTGCCATCAGTTCCACAGATACGCAGTATTTT. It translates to CAISSTDTQYF.

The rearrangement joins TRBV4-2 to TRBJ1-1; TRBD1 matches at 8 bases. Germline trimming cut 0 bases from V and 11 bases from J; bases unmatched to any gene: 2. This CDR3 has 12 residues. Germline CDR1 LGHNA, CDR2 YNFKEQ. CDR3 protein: CASSQDHRGAFF. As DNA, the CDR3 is TGTGCCAGCAGCCAAGACCACAGGGGGGCTTTCTTT.

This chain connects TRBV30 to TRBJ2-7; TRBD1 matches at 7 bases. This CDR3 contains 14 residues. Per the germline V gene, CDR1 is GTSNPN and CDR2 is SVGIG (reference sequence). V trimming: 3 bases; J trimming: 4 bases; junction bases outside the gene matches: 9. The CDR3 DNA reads TGTGCCTGGAGCCGACAGGGAGCTTCTTACGAGCAGTACTTC. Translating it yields CAWSRQGASYEQYF.

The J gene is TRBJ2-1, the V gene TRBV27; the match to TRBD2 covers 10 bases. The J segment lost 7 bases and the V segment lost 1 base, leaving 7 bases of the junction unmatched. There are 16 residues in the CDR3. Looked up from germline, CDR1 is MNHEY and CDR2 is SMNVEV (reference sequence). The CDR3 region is CASSLLASGSSNEQFF. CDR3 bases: TGTGCCAGCAGTTTATTAGCTAGCGGGAGTTCAAATGAGCAGTTCTTC.

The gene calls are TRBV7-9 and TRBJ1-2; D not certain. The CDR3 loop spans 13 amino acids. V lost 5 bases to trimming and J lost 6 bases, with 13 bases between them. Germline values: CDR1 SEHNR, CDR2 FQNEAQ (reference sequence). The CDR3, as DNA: TGTGCCAGCAGCAATGAGGGCTGGGATGGCTACACCTTC. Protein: CASSNEGWDGYTF. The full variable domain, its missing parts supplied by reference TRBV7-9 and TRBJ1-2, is DTGVSQNPRHKITKRGQNVTFRCDPISEHNRLYWYRQTLGQGPEFLTYFQNEAQLEKSRLLSDRFSAERPKGSFSTLEIQRTEQGDSAMYLCASSNEGWDGYTFGSGTRLTVV.

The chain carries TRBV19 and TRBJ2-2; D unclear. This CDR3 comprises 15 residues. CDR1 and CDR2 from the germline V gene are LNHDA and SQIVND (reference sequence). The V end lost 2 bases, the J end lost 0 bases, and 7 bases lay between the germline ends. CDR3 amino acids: CASSITLTNTGELFF. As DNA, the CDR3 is TGTGCCAGTAGTATAACACTTACGAACACCGGGGAGCTGTTTTTT.

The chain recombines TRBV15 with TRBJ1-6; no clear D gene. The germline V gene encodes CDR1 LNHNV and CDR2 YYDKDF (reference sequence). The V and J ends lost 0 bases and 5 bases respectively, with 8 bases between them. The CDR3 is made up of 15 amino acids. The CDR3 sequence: CATSRDIQNNSPLHF. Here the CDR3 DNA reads TGTGCCACCAGCAGAGATATCCAGAATAATTCACCCCTCCACTTT.

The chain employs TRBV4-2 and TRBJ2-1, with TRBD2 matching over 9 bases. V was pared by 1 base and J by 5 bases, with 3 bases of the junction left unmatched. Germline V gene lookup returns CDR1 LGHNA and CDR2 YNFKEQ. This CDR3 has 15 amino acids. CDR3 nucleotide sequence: TGTGCCAGCAGCCAAGCTCTAGCGGGGAACAATGAGCAGTTCTTC. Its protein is CASSQALAGNNEQFF.

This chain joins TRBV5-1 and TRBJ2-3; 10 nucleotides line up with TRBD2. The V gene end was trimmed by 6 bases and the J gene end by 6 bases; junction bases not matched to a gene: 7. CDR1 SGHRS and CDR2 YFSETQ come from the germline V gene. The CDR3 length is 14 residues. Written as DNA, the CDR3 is TGCGCCAGCACCTCTAGCGGGAGTTCGGATACGCAGTATTTT. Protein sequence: CASTSSGSSDTQYF.

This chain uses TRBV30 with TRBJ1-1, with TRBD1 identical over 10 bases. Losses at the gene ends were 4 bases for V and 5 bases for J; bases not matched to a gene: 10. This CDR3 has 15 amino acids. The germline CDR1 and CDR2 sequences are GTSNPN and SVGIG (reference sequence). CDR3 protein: CAWTGQGVAVTEAFF. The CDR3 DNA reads TGTGCCTGGACTGGACAGGGGGTAGCGGTGACTGAAGCTTTCTTT.

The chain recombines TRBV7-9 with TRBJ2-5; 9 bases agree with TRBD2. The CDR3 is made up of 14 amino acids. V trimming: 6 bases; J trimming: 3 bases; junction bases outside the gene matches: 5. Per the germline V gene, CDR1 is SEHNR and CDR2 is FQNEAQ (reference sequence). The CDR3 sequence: CASRLAGIEETQYF. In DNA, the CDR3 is TGTGCCAGCAGGCTAGCGGGAATTGAAGAGACCCAGTACTTC. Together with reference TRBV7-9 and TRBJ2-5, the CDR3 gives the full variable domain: DTGVSQNPRHKITKRGQNVTFRCDPISEHNRLYWYRQTLGQGPEFLTYFQNEAQLEKSRLLSDRFSAERPKGSFSTLEIQRTEQGDSAMYLCASRLAGIEETQYFGPGTRLLVL.